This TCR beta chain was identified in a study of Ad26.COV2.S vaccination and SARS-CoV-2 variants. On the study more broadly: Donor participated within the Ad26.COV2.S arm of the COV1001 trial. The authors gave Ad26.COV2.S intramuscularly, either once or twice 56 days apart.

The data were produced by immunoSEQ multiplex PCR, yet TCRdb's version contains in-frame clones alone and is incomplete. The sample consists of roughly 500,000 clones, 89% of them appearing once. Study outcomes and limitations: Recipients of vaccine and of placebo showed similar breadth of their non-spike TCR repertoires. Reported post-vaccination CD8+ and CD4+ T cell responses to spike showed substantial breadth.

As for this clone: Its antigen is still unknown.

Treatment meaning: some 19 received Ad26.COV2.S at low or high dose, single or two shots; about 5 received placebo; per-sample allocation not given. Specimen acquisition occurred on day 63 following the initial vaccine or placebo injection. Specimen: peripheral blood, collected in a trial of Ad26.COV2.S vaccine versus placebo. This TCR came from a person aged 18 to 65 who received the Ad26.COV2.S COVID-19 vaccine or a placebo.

CDR3 coding DNA: TGTGCCAGCTCACCTGGACTGGGGGATTCACCCCTCCACTTT. It codes for CASSPGLGDSPLHF. The rearrangement uses TRBV18 and TRBJ1-6, with D maybe TRBD1 (5 bases). Germline V gene lookup returns CDR1 KGHSH and CDR2 LQKENI. V dropped 3 bases and J dropped 8 bases, with 11 bases sitting between them. This CDR3 comprises 14 residues.